The 29 T cell receptor beta chains listed next were all sequenced from one sample in a study of T cell changes during pregnancy in multiple sclerosis. TCRdb's table, derived via immunoSEQ multiplex PCR, lists solely in-frame clones and lacks some. Of approximately 90,000 clones in the sample, more than 85% were seen once. The sample was peripheral blood, taken before pregnancy. These receptors came from a female donor with multiple sclerosis, enrolled in a pregnancy study.

This clone came up a few times. The chain joins TRBV19 to TRBJ1-5; 7 positions agree with TRBD1. Trimming took 6 bases from V and 9 from J; bases not matched to a gene: 8. Germline V CDR1 and CDR2: LNHDA, SQIVND (reference sequence). This CDR3 spans 13 amino acids. The CDR3 nucleotides are TGTGCCAGTAGGCACAGGGGCTTCGGGCCCCAGCATTTT. Its translation: CASRHRGFGPQHF.

The chain links TRBV7-9 to TRBJ2-5; 10 nucleotides agree with TRBD1. The V gene's germline CDR1 is SEHNR and CDR2 FQNEAQ (reference sequence). Germline trimming cut 4 bases from V and 6 bases from J; bases unmatched to any gene: 2. The CDR3 has 13 amino acids. For the CDR3, the DNA is TGTGCCAGCAGCTGGGACAGGGGACAGACCCAGTACTTC. Residues: CASSWDRGQTQYF. The full variable domain, with the rest looked up from reference TRBV7-9 and TRBJ2-5, is DTGVSQNPRHKITKRGQNVTFRCDPISEHNRLYWYRQTLGQGPEFLTYFQNEAQLEKSRLLSDRFSAERPKGSFSTLEIQRTEQGDSAMYLCASSWDRGQTQYFGPGTRLLVL.

The J gene is TRBJ1-2, the V gene TRBV5-1; 8 bases agree with TRBD1. The V segment lost 4 bases and the J segment 5 bases; nucleotides outside the gene matches: 10. This CDR3 comprises 15 residues. Germline V gives CDR1 SGHRS, CDR2 YFSETQ. CDR3 amino acids: CASSPPGQESYGYTF. The CDR3 bases are TGCGCCAGCAGCCCGCCGGGACAGGAGAGTTATGGCTACACCTTC.

The rearrangement links TRBV5-1 to TRBJ2-1; D call uncertain. The CDR3 runs to 11 residues. Germline loops: CDR1 SGHRS, CDR2 YFSETQ. V was trimmed by 4 bases and J by 6 bases, leaving 5 bases between them. DNA for the CDR3: TGCGCCAGCAGCGGAGTCAATGAGCAGTTCTTC. It translates to CASSGVNEQFF.

This chain links TRBV7-9 with TRBJ1-1, with a weak D call TRBD1 (5 bases). Germline V gene lookup returns CDR1 SEHNR and CDR2 FQNEAQ (reference sequence). Trimming took 6 bases from V and 1 from J, leaving 9 bases between them. CDR3 size: 13 residues. DNA of the CDR3: TGTGCCAGCAGTTACCAGGGGAACACTGAAGCTTTCTTT. It translates to CASSYQGNTEAFF.

This chain links TRBV9 with TRBJ2-3, with TRBD2 matching 12 bases. The ends lost 3 bases at V and 2 bases at J; junction bases unmatched: 4. The CDR3 sequence is 16 residues long. Germline lookup yields CDR1 SGDLS and CDR2 YYNGEE. CDR3 in amino acids: CASSDSSGRATDTQYF. CDR3 nucleotides: TGTGCCAGCAGCGACTCTAGCGGGAGGGCCACAGATACGCAGTATTTT.

This clone was detected a few times. The rearrangement joins TRBV27 to TRBJ2-1, with no clear D. The length of the CDR3 is 12 residues. Germline CDR1 and CDR2: MNHEY and SMNVEV (reference sequence). V lost 3 bases and J 10 bases, leaving 10 bases between the germline ends. The CDR3 region is CASSFEAPEQFF. The CDR3 DNA reads TGTGCCAGCAGTTTCGAGGCGCCAGAGCAGTTCTTC.

This chain joins TRBV7-3 and TRBJ2-2; D remains ambiguous. The length of the CDR3 is 13 residues. Germline V gene data show CDR1 as SGHTA and CDR2 as FQGTGA. V was clipped by 5 bases and J by 7 bases, with 11 bases between them. CDR3 nucleotides: TGTGCCAGCAGCCCCTCCGTCGGCGGGGAGCTGTTTTTT. It yields the protein CASSPSVGGELFF.

The chain has TRBV4-2 and TRBJ2-5; the match to TRBD1 covers 12 bases. The CDR3 runs 17 residues. Germline CDR1 reads LGHNA; CDR2 reads YNFKEQ. V lost 0 bases to trimming and J lost 4 bases; unmatched junction nucleotides: 6. This CDR3 reads CASSQEPPGQGAETQYF. As DNA, the CDR3 is TGTGCCAGCAGCCAAGAACCCCCGGGACAGGGGGCAGAGACCCAGTACTTC.

The chain has TRBV9 and TRBJ1-2; D is perhaps TRBD1 (6 bases). The CDR3 sequence is 15 residues long. V was pared by 2 bases and J by 4 bases, with 15 bases between. The germline V gene encodes CDR1 SGDLS and CDR2 YYNGEE. The CDR3 region is CASSVGAQGSYGYTF. The CDR3 DNA is TGTGCCAGCAGCGTTGGGGCACAGGGTAGCTATGGCTACACCTTC. The full variable domain, in which reference TRBV9 and TRBJ1-2 provide the parts outside the CDR3, is DSGVTQTPKHLITATGQRVTLRCSPRSGDLSVYWYQQSLDQGLQFLIQYYNGEERAKGNILERFSAQQFPDLHSELNLSSLELGDSALYFCASSVGAQGSYGYTFGSGTRLTVV.

The J gene is TRBJ1-3, the V gene TRBV4-1, with a possible D match to TRBD1 (6 bases). Germline V gives CDR1 MGHRA, CDR2 YSYEKL. The CDR3 totals 19 residues. V was trimmed by 1 base and J by 0 bases, leaving 19 bases between them. The CDR3, as DNA: TGCGCCAGCAGCCAAGCCCCGTGGGGGCGGGGGATCTCTGGAAACACCATATATTTT. Translation: CASSQAPWGRGISGNTIYF.

The rearrangement links TRBV7-8 to TRBJ2-5; TRBD1 might be the D (5 bases). V lost 1 base to trimming and J lost 6 bases, with 9 bases between them. Germline V lookup: CDR1 SGHVS, CDR2 FQNEAQ. The CDR3 extends over 13 amino acids. The CDR3 DNA sequence: TGTGCCAGCAGCTTAGTTTTGGGGCAGACCCAGTACTTC. This encodes CASSLVLGQTQYF. The full variable domain, its missing parts supplied by reference TRBV7-8 and TRBJ2-5, is GAGVSQSPRYKVAKRGQDVALRCDPISGHVSLFWYQQALGQGPEFLTYFQNEAQLDKSGLPSDRFFAERPEGSVSTLKIQRTQQEDSAVYLCASSLVLGQTQYFGPGTRLLVL.

In its sample, this clone was seen once. The rearrangement links TRBV4-2 to TRBJ1-4; the D is unclear. V gave up 0 bases and J gave up 0 bases, with 17 bases separating them. The germline V gene encodes CDR1 LGHNA and CDR2 YNFKEQ. This CDR3 is 19 amino acids long. The CDR3 here is CASSQDSVEGRPTNEKLFF. For the CDR3, the DNA is TGTGCCAGCAGCCAAGATTCGGTGGAGGGAAGGCCAACTAATGAAAAACTGTTTTTT.

V and J are TRBV21-1 and TRBJ2-1; TRBD1 is taken as the D call from the table, unchecked against the DNA. TRBV21-1 is a documented pseudogene. The CDR3 loop spans 14 amino acids. CDR3 sequence (DNA): TGTGCCAGCAGCACTCGACAGCTCAACAATGAGCAGTTCTTC. Amino acids: CASSTRQLNNEQFF.

Comments on this clone: This same CDR3 is encoded by further DNA sequences in the sample. The V and J genes are TRBV11-3 and TRBJ1-1; D gene uncertain. The CDR3 is 13 residues long. The germline gives CDR1 SGHNT, CDR2 YENEEA. The germline V and J ends were trimmed by 2 bases and 1 base, with 5 bases remaining between them. CDR3 sequence: CASSLRGNTEAFF. DNA for the CDR3: TGTGCCAGCAGCTTACGCGGGAACACTGAAGCTTTCTTT. The full variable domain, its missing parts supplied by reference TRBV11-3 and TRBJ1-1, is EAGVVQSPRYKIIEKKQPVAFWCNPISGHNTLYWYLQNLGQGPELLIRYENEEAVDDSQLPKDRFSAERLKGVDSTLKIQPAELGDSAVYLCASSLRGNTEAFFGQGTRLTVV.

The V and J genes are TRBV27 and TRBJ1-1; D perhaps matches TRBD1 (5 bases). The CDR3 is 13 residues long. Trimming cost V 8 bases and J 5 bases, with 15 bases left between them. Germline-derived CDR1 and CDR2 are MNHEY and SMNVEV (reference sequence). CDR3 region: CASSSGLRTEAFF. The CDR3 region has the DNA TGTGCCAGCTCGTCAGGGCTCCGGACTGAAGCTTTCTTT.

V gene TRBV19 combines with J gene TRBJ2-2; no clear D gene. The V end was cut by 4 bases, the J end by 7 bases, with 4 bases between. The length of the CDR3 is 11 residues. Germline CDR1 is LNHDA and CDR2 is SQIVND (reference sequence). In DNA form, the CDR3 reads TGTGCCAGTAGTAGTCGCGGGGAGCTGTTTTTT. Amino acids: CASSSRGELFF.

The CDR3 DNA is TGTGCCAGCAGCCAAGAGGGCGGGGGGGCCAGAGAGACCCAGTACTTC. This translates into CASSQEGGGARETQYF. The rearrangement links TRBV4-2 to TRBJ2-5; 9 positions match TRBD2. V trimming: 0 bases; J trimming: 4 bases; junction bases outside the gene matches: 6. CDR1 and CDR2 (germline): LGHNA, YNFKEQ. This CDR3 comprises 16 residues.

The genes are TRBV28 and TRBJ2-7, with 7 bases that match TRBD2. Germline CDR1 reads MDHEN; CDR2 reads SYDVKM. The CDR3 has 14 residues. The junction had 10 bases not matched to a gene; V was cut back by 9 bases and J by 2 bases. This chain's CDR3 is CASSTSVSPYEQYF. The CDR3 coding sequence is TGTGCCAGTTCTACTAGCGTCTCGCCCTACGAGCAGTACTTC.

This chain connects TRBV2 to TRBJ2-1; 7 bases agree with TRBD2. Germline V gene lookup returns CDR1 SNHLY and CDR2 FYNNEI. V shed 4 bases and J 1 base; nucleotides not matched to a gene: 7. The CDR3 is made up of 16 amino acids. CDR3 sequence: CASSGLSGGSYNEQFF. DNA of the CDR3: TGTGCCAGCAGTGGATTGTCGGGGGGATCCTACAATGAGCAGTTCTTC.

The CDR3: CATSEGGNEQFF. CDR3 bases: TGTGCCACCTCTGAGGGCGGCAATGAGCAGTTCTTC. J is TRBJ2-1 and V is TRBV10-3; D perhaps matches TRBD2 (5 bases). The CDR3 covers 12 residues. Trimming pared 10 bases from V and 6 bases from J, leaving 13 bases between. In germline, CDR1 is ENHRY, CDR2 SYGVKD.

The chain couples TRBV7-9 to TRBJ2-4; D is possibly TRBD1 (6 bases). CDR3 length: 16 amino acids. Trimming pared 5 bases from V and 2 bases from J, leaving 16 bases between. Germline V gives CDR1 SEHNR, CDR2 FQNEAQ (reference sequence). The CDR3 here is CASSGQFINTKNIQYF. The CDR3 bases are TGTGCCAGCAGCGGACAGTTCATAAACACCAAAAACATTCAGTACTTC. The full variable domain, in which reference TRBV7-9 and TRBJ2-4 provide the parts outside the CDR3, is DTGVSQNPRHKITKRGQNVTFRCDPISEHNRLYWYRQTLGQGPEFLTYFQNEAQLEKSRLLSDRFSAERPKGSFSTLEIQRTEQGDSAMYLCASSGQFINTKNIQYFGAGTRLSVL.

The sample holds one count of this clone. The chain uses TRBV6-1 and TRBJ2-3; 8 nucleotides align to TRBD1. This CDR3 is 14 amino acids long. The J segment lost 4 bases and the V segment lost 7 bases, leaving 7 bases of the junction unmatched. The germline V gene has CDR1 MNHNS and CDR2 SASEGT. The CDR3 region has the DNA TGTGCCAGCACCGCCCGGGACAGGCCAGATACGCAGTATTTT. Its protein product is CASTARDRPDTQYF.

The chain has TRBV28 and TRBJ2-3; 7 bases align to TRBD2. Trimming cost V 2 bases and J 6 bases; bases outside gene matches: 5. Per germline, CDR1 MDHEN and CDR2 SYDVKM. CDR3 length: 14 residues. The CDR3 sequence is CASSLRGGWDTQYF. The CDR3 region has the DNA TGTGCCAGCAGTTTACGCGGGGGATGGGATACGCAGTATTTT.

This chain connects TRBV5-1 to TRBJ2-2; TRBD1 is a possible D gene (5 bases). This CDR3 comprises 15 residues. Germline CDR1 reads SGHRS; CDR2 reads YFSETQ. V lost 0 bases and J 10 bases, leaving 16 bases between the germline ends. CDR3 sequence: CASSLEGYALEELFF. CDR3 in DNA: TGCGCCAGCAGCTTGGAGGGGTACGCATTGGAGGAGCTGTTTTTT.

The rearrangement joins TRBV6-5 to TRBJ2-1, with 10 bases fitting TRBD2. Germline lookup yields CDR1 MNHEY and CDR2 SVGAGI. The V gene end was trimmed by 2 bases and the J gene end by 3 bases; junction bases not matched to a gene: 4. There are 16 residues in the CDR3. The CDR3 spells CASSYSGTSVYNEQFF. CDR3 nucleotide sequence: TGTGCCAGCAGTTACAGTGGGACTAGCGTCTACAATGAGCAGTTCTTC.

This sequence joins TRBV5-1 and TRBJ1-4, with 8 bases aligning to TRBD1. Germline loops: CDR1 SGHRS, CDR2 YFSETQ. The CDR3 runs to 15 residues. The junction had 6 bases not matched to a gene; V was cut back by 0 bases and J by 8 bases. CDR3 amino acids: CASSLGQGLEEKLFF. CDR3 DNA: TGCGCCAGCAGCTTGGGACAGGGGTTAGAAGAAAAACTGTTTTTT.

The chain has TRBV5-1 and TRBJ1-1; D is perhaps TRBD1 (5 bases). This CDR3 is 11 amino acids long. The germline V and J ends were trimmed by 5 bases and 7 bases, with 9 bases remaining between them. From germline, CDR1 is SGHRS and CDR2 YFSETQ. CDR3 coding DNA: TGCGCCAGCAGTCGACAGCTTGAAGCTTTCTTT. Its protein product is CASSRQLEAFF.

CDR3 sequence (DNA): TGCAGCGTTCCGGGACAGGGAGATATGAACGAGCAGTACTTC. Encoded protein: CSVPGQGDMNEQYF. This chain links TRBV29-1 with TRBJ2-7; 9 bases match TRBD1. V lost 5 bases to trimming and J lost 5 bases; unmatched junction nucleotides: 10. The CDR3 has 14 amino acids. Germline V gives CDR1 SQVTM, CDR2 ANQGSEA.